This T cell receptor (beta chain) was retrieved from a study of PD-1 blockade in classical Hodgkin lymphoma. Broader study findings: Reports described newly diagnosed patients as having lower baseline TCR diversity than healthy donors.

A remark on this clone: Antigen unknown.

Assay used: immunoSEQ multiplex PCR; TCRdb lists only in-frame clones, some missing. Of over 15,000 clones listed, approximately 88% are singletons. Each of the patients experienced relapse following autologous stem cell transplantation, and their brentuximab vedotin exposure differed. Reported best responses ranged across complete response, partial response or progressive disease. The sequences come from peripheral blood mononuclear cells (PBMCs), collected before the second cycle of nivolumab. This sequence originates from a human donor with classical Hodgkin lymphoma.

DNA for the CDR3: TGTGCCAGCAGCTTAGTCGGGGGGCTTGACACCGGGGAGCTGTTTTTT. Translating it yields CASSLVGGLDTGELFF. The genes are TRBV7-2 and TRBJ2-2; D perhaps matches TRBD2 (7 bases). The germline gives CDR1 SGHTA, CDR2 FQGNSA. Trimming took off 1 base at V and 3 bases at J, with 12 bases between the two ends. The CDR3 consists of 16 residues.